A selection of T cell receptor beta chains follows, all from one sample in a study of T-cell reconstitution after alpha-beta-depleted transplantation in children. TCRdb re-derived calls from the PCR reads in MiXCR, one entry per CDR3 protein. The sample consists of just over 950,000 distinct CDR3 sequences, about 29% of them appearing once. The sequences come from PBMCs, mostly from graft donor cells, collected 360 days after TCRalphabeta/CD19-depleted stem cell transplant. The origin of the receptors is a boy younger than two who had a stem cell transplant for SCID, so the T cells may come from the graft donor. CDR3s leave out the opening cysteine and the closing phenylalanine or tryptophan. Each record gives: CDR3 protein, V gene, clone size. For some rows the clone size is stated as once, few or many, or as a class when expanded; others skip it.

SASSGHGGNQPQH,TRBV20-1,few
ASSVPGQGSNEKLF,TRBV2,-
SVAGASYEQY,TRBV29-1,-
SASWGPYGYT,TRBV20-1,-
ASSYRLVQETQY,TRBV13,-
SVVRQGVYGYT,TRBV29-1,-
SVVRGPSSYNEQF,TRBV29-1,many
SGGVYNEQF,TRBV29-1,-
ASSRPAGGTTYEQY,TRBV28,many
ASSHPGSGQF,TRBV11-1,few
ASSYGGGVPGELF,TRBV6-2/TRBV6-3,few
ATSRVFETQY,TRBV15,-
ASSFEGRDPGGTEAF,TRBV12-3/TRBV12-4,few
ASSLYAGGPADTQY,TRBV7-3,few
ASSMNGAGGTDTQY,TRBV5-1,few
ASSSDRATEAF,TRBV6-2/TRBV6-3,-
ASSLDGVGTEAF,TRBV7-9,few
ASSHGQGRTDTQY,TRBV4-1,-
ASSLFMLWGGENYNEQF,TRBV5-6,few
ASSRLTASTDTQY,TRBV27,few
SALIQSTDTQY,TRBV29-1,-
ASSLVQALNEQY,TRBV7-9,-
SVFFPNTGELF,TRBV29-1,-
ASSQDSGGAYTDTQY,TRBV4-2,-
SAPGQEIRNSPLH,TRBV20-1,-
ASSQEGREARDGGKLF,TRBV14,-
SARIDRWRYD,TRBV20-1,few
ASSSLGEQY,TRBV12-3/TRBV12-4,many
SAIKTGNTEAF,TRBV20-1,-
SASGQGHGYT,TRBV20-1,few
SVGDGGQLEQY,TRBV29-1,-
ASSLALRITDTQY,TRBV7-2,many
AISESKGRGTQETQY,TRBV10-3,-
ASRPGREEETQY,TRBV5-1,few
ASIGGKGYEQY,TRBV7-9,few
ASSLVEARAYEQY,TRBV7-8,few
ATSIRQIAGGGETQY,TRBV15,few
ASRDTANYGYT,TRBV12-3/TRBV12-4,-
ASSRNYRGQVDTEAF,TRBV12-3/TRBV12-4,-
ASSQEQVKFSYEQY,TRBV4-3,-
ASSIKQGAAF,TRBV7-2,-
ASSQDQYGTTTFYEQY,TRBV3-1,-
SARDITTYNEQF,TRBV20-1,-
ASSRTPGRHTGELF,TRBV11-1,-
ASSEGDRGRDTQY,TRBV7-6,few
ASSQTGQSYNEQF,TRBV5-1,few
ATSEPLWGRCMRPTGELF,TRBV24-1,few
ASSVGQTVYNNEQF,TRBV9,few
ASKGGAIGQGHEQF,TRBV7-9,-
ASSLTGAEKTQY,TRBV7-2,-
AISQASRTSTDTQY,TRBV10-3,-
ASSQTSALRDEQY,TRBV4-1,few
ASTEGLAGTSYEQY,TRBV2,few